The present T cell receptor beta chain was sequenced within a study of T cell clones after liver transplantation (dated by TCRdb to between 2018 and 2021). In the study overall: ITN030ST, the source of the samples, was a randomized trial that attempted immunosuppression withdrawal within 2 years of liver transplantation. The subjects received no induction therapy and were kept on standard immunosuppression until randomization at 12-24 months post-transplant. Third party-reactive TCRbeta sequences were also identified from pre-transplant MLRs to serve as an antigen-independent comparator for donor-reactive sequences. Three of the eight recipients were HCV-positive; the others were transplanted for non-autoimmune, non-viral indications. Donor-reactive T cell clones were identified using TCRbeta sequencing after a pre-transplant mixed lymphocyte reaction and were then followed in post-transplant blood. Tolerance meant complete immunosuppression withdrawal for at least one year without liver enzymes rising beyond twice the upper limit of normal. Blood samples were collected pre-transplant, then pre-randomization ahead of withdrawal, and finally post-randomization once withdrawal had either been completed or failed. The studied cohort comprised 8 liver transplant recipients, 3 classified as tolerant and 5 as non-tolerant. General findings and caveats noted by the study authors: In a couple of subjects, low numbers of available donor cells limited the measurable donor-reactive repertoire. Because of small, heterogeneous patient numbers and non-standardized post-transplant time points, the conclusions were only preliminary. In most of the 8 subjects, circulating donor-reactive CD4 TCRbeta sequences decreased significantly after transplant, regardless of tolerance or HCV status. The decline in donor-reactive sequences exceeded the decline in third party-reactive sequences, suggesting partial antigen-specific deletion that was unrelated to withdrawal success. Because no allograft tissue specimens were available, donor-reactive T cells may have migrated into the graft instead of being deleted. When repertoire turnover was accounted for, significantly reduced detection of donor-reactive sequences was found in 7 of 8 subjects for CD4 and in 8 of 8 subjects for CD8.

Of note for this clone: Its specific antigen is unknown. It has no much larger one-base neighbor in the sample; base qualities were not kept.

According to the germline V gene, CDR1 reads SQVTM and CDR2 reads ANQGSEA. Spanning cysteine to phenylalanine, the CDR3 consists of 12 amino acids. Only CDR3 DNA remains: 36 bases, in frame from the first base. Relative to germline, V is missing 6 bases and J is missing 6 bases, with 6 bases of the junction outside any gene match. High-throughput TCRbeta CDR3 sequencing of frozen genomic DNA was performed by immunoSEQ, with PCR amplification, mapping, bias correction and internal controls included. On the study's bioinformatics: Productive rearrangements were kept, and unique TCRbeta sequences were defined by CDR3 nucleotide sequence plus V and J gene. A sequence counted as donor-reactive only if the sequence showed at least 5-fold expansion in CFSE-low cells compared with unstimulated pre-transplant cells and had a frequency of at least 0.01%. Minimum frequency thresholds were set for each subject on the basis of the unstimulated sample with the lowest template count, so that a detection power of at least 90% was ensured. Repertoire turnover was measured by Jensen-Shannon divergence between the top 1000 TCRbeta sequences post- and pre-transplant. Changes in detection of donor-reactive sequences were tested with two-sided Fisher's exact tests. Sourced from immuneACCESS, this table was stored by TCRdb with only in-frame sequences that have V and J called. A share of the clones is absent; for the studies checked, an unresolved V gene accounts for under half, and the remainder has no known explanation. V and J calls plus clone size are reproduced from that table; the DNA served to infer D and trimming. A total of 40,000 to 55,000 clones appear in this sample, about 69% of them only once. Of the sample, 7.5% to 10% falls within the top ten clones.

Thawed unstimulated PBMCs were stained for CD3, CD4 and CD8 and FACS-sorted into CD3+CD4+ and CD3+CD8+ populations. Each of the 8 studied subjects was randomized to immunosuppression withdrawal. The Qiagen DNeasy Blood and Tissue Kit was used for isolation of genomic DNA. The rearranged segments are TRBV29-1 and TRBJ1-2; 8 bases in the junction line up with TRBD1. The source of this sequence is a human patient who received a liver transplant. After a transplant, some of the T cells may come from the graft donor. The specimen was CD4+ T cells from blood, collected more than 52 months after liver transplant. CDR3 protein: CSVGQGEDGYTF. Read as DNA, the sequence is TGCAGCGTCGGACAGGGCGAGGATGGCTACACCTTC.